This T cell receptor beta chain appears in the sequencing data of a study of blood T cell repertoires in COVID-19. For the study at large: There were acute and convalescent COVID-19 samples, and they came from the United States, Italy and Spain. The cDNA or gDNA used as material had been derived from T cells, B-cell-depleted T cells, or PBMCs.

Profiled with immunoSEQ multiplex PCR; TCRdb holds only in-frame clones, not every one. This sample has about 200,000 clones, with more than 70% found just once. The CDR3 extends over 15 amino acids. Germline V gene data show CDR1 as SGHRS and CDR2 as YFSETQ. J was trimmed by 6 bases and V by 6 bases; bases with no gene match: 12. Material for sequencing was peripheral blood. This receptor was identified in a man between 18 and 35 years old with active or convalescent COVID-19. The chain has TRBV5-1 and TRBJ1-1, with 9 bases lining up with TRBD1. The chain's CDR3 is CASNRGGTGYSEAFF. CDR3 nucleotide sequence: TGCGCCAGCAATAGAGGTGGGACAGGGTACTCTGAAGCTTTCTTT.